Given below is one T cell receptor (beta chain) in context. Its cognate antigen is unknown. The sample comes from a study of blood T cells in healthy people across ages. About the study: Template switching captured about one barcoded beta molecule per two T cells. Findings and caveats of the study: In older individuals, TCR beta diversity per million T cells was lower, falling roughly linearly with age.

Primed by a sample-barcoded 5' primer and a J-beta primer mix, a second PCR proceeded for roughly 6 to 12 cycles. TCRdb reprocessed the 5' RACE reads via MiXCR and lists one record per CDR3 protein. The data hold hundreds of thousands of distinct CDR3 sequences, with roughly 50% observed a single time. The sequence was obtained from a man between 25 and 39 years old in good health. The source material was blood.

CDR3 DNA: TGTGCCAGCAGCCAGGGGACAGGAACCTATGGCTACACCTTC. Amino acid sequence: CASSQGTGTYGYTF. The chain couples TRBV3-1 to TRBJ1-2; 8 nucleotides match TRBD1. CDR1 LGHDT and CDR2 YNNKEL come from the germline V gene (reference sequence). Trimming removed 3 bases from V and 4 bases from J; junction bases left unmatched: 4. CDR3 length: 14 amino acids.